Given below is one T cell receptor (beta chain) in context. Method: immunoSEQ multiplex PCR; TCRdb's copy keeps in-frame clones and lacks some. The data contain 250,000 to 300,000 clones, roughly 91% of them seen just once; the ten biggest clones take up 2% to 2.5%. Participants reported their clinical history, and cohort assignment relied on those reports. The data belong to a study of blood T cell repertoires in COVID-19. At the level of the study: PBMCs, B-cell-depleted T cells, or T cells were the source of the cDNA or gDNA that made up the material.

The CDR3 has 14 amino acids. The germline V gene encodes CDR1 LNHDA and CDR2 SQIVND (reference sequence). The J gene is TRBJ2-2, the V gene TRBV19, with 9 bases aligning to TRBD1. The receptor was derived from a middle-aged woman with acute COVID-19. Material: PBMCs or T cells enriched from blood (not recorded which). The CDR3 DNA reads TGTCGAAAAGGAGGGGACAGGGACACCGGGGAGCTGTTTTTT. Translation: CRKGGDRDTGELFF.